One sample yielded the 18 T cell receptor beta chains listed below, sequenced in a study of shared clonotypes between healthy human individuals. TCRdb's table, derived via immunoSEQ multiplex PCR, lists solely in-frame clones and lacks some. The sample lists roughly 2.4 million clones, more than 90% seen once, with approximately 0.13% in the top ten. The specimen sequenced was naive CD4+ T cells sorted from blood. Subset here: CD45RA+ positively selected. The receptors were gathered from a man in his late teens or twenties in good health.

This sequence joins TRBV30 and TRBJ2-7; 9 bases align to TRBD2. V shed 2 bases, J shed 2 bases, and the junction held 4 bases outside the gene matches. CDR1 is GTSNPN, CDR2 SVGIG, per germline (reference sequence). The CDR3 contains 14 residues. The CDR3 spells CAWSRLAGTYEQYF. The CDR3 region has the DNA TGTGCCTGGAGTAGGCTAGCGGGGACCTACGAGCAGTACTTC.

This chain uses TRBV6-6 with TRBJ2-2; D ambiguous. The CDR3 totals 12 residues. Germline V gene sequence: CDR1 MNHNY, CDR2 SVGAGI (reference sequence). The ends were cut back, 6 bases at V and 1 base at J, with 3 bases in the middle. CDR3 region: CASRGNTGELFF. In nucleotides, the CDR3 is TGTGCCAGCAGAGGGAACACCGGGGAGCTGTTTTTT.

This sequence joins TRBV11-2 and TRBJ1-2; 9 nucleotides agree with TRBD1. CDR1 SGHAT and CDR2 FQNNGV come from the germline V gene. CDR3 length: 19 amino acids. V was pared by 3 bases and J by 7 bases, with 21 bases of the junction left unmatched. CDR3 nucleotide sequence: TGTGCCAGCAGCTTCCGGAACCGGGACAGGGTCTTAAGGGTGAGTGGCTACACCTTC. Its protein is CASSFRNRDRVLRVSGYTF.

This clone has just a few counts. This specimen includes other DNA sequences encoding the same CDR3. The gene calls are TRBV5-1 and TRBJ2-7, with 7 bases aligning to TRBD1. The CDR3 has 12 amino acids. The J segment lost 4 bases and the V segment lost 4 bases, leaving 2 bases of the junction unmatched. CDR1 SGHRS and CDR2 YFSETQ come from the germline V gene. Here the CDR3 reads CASSRDSYEQYF. CDR3 DNA: TGCGCCAGCAGCAGGGACAGTTACGAGCAGTACTTC. The full variable domain, rest sourced from reference TRBV5-1 and TRBJ2-7, is KAGVTQTPRYLIKTRGQQVTLSCSPISGHRSVSWYQQTPGQGLQFLFEYFSETQRNKGNFPGRFSGRQFSNSRSEMNVSTLELGDSALYLCASSRDSYEQYFGPGTRLTVT.

The V and J genes are TRBV10-3 and TRBJ1-1; 7 nucleotides line up with TRBD1. CDR3 length equals 17 residues. V lost 4 bases, J lost 0 bases, and 11 bases stayed unmatched. CDR1 ENHRY and CDR2 SYGVKD come from the germline V gene. The CDR3 DNA is TGTGCCATCAGTGCGGCAGGGGGAGCGAATATGAACACTGAAGCTTTCTTT. The encoded protein is CAISAAGGANMNTEAFF.

This chain links TRBV10-1 with TRBJ2-7; D unresolved. Germline V gene sequence: CDR1 WNHNN, CDR2 SYGVQD (reference sequence). Trimming took 4 bases from V and 7 from J, leaving 8 bases between them. The CDR3 covers 11 residues. This CDR3 is CASSGTGEQYF. The CDR3 DNA is TGCGCCAGCAGTGGGACCGGAGAGCAGTACTTC.

This rearrangement joins TRBV28 to TRBJ1-1, with D possibly matching TRBD1 (5 bases). The CDR3 has 14 residues. The V gene's germline CDR1 is MDHEN and CDR2 SYDVKM. Trimming removed 2 bases from V and 1 base from J, with 8 bases in between. The CDR3 is CASSLGGKNTEAFF. In DNA, the CDR3 is TGTGCCAGCAGTTTAGGGGGGAAGAACACTGAAGCTTTCTTT.

This CDR3 reads CASSPPGKRGQYF. The CDR3 nucleotides are TGTGCCAGCTCACCCCCGGGGAAAAGGGGGCAGTACTTC. V usage is TRBV18 and J usage is TRBJ2-7; D is perhaps TRBD1 or TRBD2 (5 bases each). The V gene lost 3 bases and the J gene lost 9 bases, with 15 bases spanning the gap. The germline V gene encodes CDR1 KGHSH and CDR2 LQKENI. The CDR3 runs to 13 residues.

The chain has TRBV5-4 and TRBJ1-5; TRBD1 is a possible D gene (5 bases). Trimming shortened V by 4 bases and J by 3 bases, and 14 bases separated the two germline ends. Germline CDR1 and CDR2: SGHNT and YYREEE (reference sequence). This CDR3 spans 15 amino acids. This CDR3 reads CASSRDGGINQPQHF. DNA of the CDR3: TGTGCCAGCAGCCGGGACGGAGGAATCAATCAGCCCCAGCATTTT.

This sequence joins TRBV11-2 and TRBJ2-3; weak D call: TRBD1 (5 bases). CDR1 is SGHAT, CDR2 FQNNGV, per germline. V gave up 10 bases and J gave up 0 bases, with 17 bases separating them. This CDR3 is built from 15 residues. CDR3 in DNA: TGTGCCACCACCTTCCGGACAACTAGCACAGATACGCAGTATTTT. Translating it yields CATTFRTTSTDTQYF.

As to this clone: This CDR3 is also generated by other DNA sequences in the sample. V gene TRBV19 combines with J gene TRBJ2-7; D gene unclear. V gave up 5 bases and J gave up 0 bases, with 8 bases separating them. The CDR3 loop spans 13 amino acids. Germline CDR1 is LNHDA and CDR2 is SQIVND (reference sequence). CDR3 sequence: CASSVGPSYEQYF. In nucleotides, the CDR3 is TGTGCCAGTAGTGTGGGTCCCTCCTACGAGCAGTACTTC.

The rearrangement links TRBV9 to TRBJ2-7, with D possibly matching TRBD2 (5 bases). The germline V gene encodes CDR1 SGDLS and CDR2 YYNGEE. Trimming took off 0 bases at V and 2 bases at J, with 12 bases between the two ends. The CDR3 has 15 amino acids. The CDR3 loop is CASSVGGQEPYEQYF. In DNA, the CDR3 is TGTGCCAGCAGCGTAGGAGGGCAGGAACCCTACGAGCAGTACTTC.

The chain carries TRBV6-6 and TRBJ2-3; D remains unclear. Germline lookup yields CDR1 MNHNY and CDR2 SVGAGI (reference sequence). This CDR3 spans 12 amino acids. Trimming took off 6 bases at V and 4 bases at J, with 8 bases between the two ends. The CDR3 here is CASSKPADTQYF. In nucleotides, the CDR3 is TGTGCCAGCAGCAAGCCCGCAGATACGCAGTATTTT.

The chain carries TRBV19 and TRBJ1-3; 9 nucleotides match TRBD1. The germline CDR1 and CDR2 sequences are LNHDA and SQIVND (reference sequence). The CDR3 contains 16 residues. The trim removed 6 bases at V and 0 bases at J, leaving 6 bases unmatched. The CDR3 sequence is CASRNRGPDSGNTIYF. CDR3 DNA: TGTGCCAGTAGGAACAGGGGGCCCGACTCTGGAAACACCATATATTTT.

The rearrangement joins TRBV7-3 to TRBJ2-1, with 7 bases identical to TRBD2. V lost 1 base, J lost 10 bases, and 4 bases stayed unmatched. This CDR3 has 13 residues. CDR1 is SGHTA and CDR2 is FQGTGA in the germline V gene. The CDR3 bases are TGTGCCAGCAGCTTAAAGAGGGAGGGGGAGCAGTTCTTC. This codes for CASSLKREGEQFF.

The V call is TRBV19, the J call TRBJ1-2; tentative D call: TRBD1 (6 bases). The V and J ends lost 5 bases and 4 bases respectively, with 14 bases between them. Germline V gives CDR1 LNHDA, CDR2 SQIVND (reference sequence). The CDR3 is made up of 14 amino acids. CDR3: CASSLRQVGYGYTF. CDR3 coding DNA: TGTGCCAGTAGTCTCCGACAGGTCGGCTATGGCTACACCTTC. Filled out from reference TRBV19 and TRBJ1-2, the complete variable domain reads DGGITQSPKYLFRKEGQNVTLSCEQNLNHDAMYWYRQDPGQGLRLIYYSQIVNDFQKGDIAEGYSVSREKKESFPLTVTSAQKNPTAFYLCASSLRQVGYGYTFGSGTRLTVV.

Points on this clone: The same CDR3 arises from other DNA sequences in this sample as well. V usage is TRBV5-4 and J usage is TRBJ2-3; 15 nucleotides line up with TRBD2. The J segment lost 3 bases and the V segment lost 4 bases, leaving 6 bases of the junction unmatched. The CDR3 runs 17 residues. Germline CDR1 is SGHNT and CDR2 is YYREEE (reference sequence). CDR3 nucleotide sequence: TGTGCCAGCAGCCCAGGAGGACTAGCGGGGGGGACAGATACGCAGTATTTT. It is translated as CASSPGGLAGGTDTQYF. Filled out from reference TRBV5-4 and TRBJ2-3, the complete variable domain reads ETGVTQSPTHLIKTRGQQVTLRCSSQSGHNTVSWYQQALGQGPQFIFQYYREEENGRGNFPPRFSGLQFPNYSSELNVNALELDDSALYLCASSPGGLAGGTDTQYFGPGTRLTVL.

Notes on this clone: Distinct nucleotide sequences in the sample also encode this CDR3. The rearrangement joins TRBV5-1 to TRBJ2-3; D gene ambiguous. Germline CDR1 and CDR2: SGHRS and YFSETQ. The CDR3 is made up of 14 amino acids. V lost 0 bases to trimming and J lost 2 bases, with 7 bases between them. CDR3 DNA: TGCGCCAGCAGCTTGGGTTTTGCCACAGATACGCAGTATTTT. Translating gives CASSLGFATDTQYF.